This T cell receptor (beta chain) emerged from a study of a mutant IDH1 vaccine in newly diagnosed glioma. The wider study: Commencement of vaccination occurred 4-6 weeks following radiotherapy alone, or concurrently with temozolomide cycles.

In regard to this clone: Its specificity is unknown.

Stated time point: week 5, during vaccination. Each vaccine dose was 300 ug of mutant IDH1 20-mer peptide, with topical imiquimod. Clones were sequenced by immunoSEQ multiplex PCR, and TCRdb holds only the in-frame ones, with some missing. The table includes tens of thousands of clones, approximately 88% detected once. The ends were cut back, 6 bases at V and 0 bases at J, with 5 bases in the middle. CDR1 and CDR2 from the germline V gene are DFQATT and SNEGSKA (reference sequence). This CDR3 is built from 11 residues. The source is a man aged 18-30 years with glioma. Sequencing used PBMCs, obtained from a glioma patient whose treatment included an IDH1 peptide vaccine. The chain has TRBV20-1 and TRBJ1-1; D is unclear. CDR3 residues: CSARMNTEAFF. The CDR3 nucleotides read TGCAGTGCAAGGATGAACACTGAAGCTTTCTTT.